Listed here is a single T cell receptor beta chain. The sample is drawn from a study of blood T cell repertoires in COVID-19. Study background: Samples taken during acute and convalescent COVID-19 were collected in the United States, Italy and Spain. Sources were T cells, B-cell-depleted T cells, or PBMCs; the material itself was cDNA or gDNA.

TCRdb keeps only in-frame clones here, not all; method: immunoSEQ multiplex PCR. The sample carries approximately 250,000 clones, 92% recorded once. The germline gives CDR1 ENHRY, CDR2 SYGVKD. The V and J ends lost 3 bases and 3 bases respectively, with 12 bases between them. This CDR3 region has 14 residues. The chain joins TRBV10-3 to TRBJ2-7; TRBD1 is a possible D gene (6 bases). Sequenced material: peripheral blood. The receptor was derived from a man aged 30-40 years with COVID-19, enrolled during active disease. The CDR3, as DNA: TGTGCCATCAGTGATTCGAGGGGGAACTACGAGCAGTACTTC. Its translation is CAISDSRGNYEQYF.